This TCR beta chain was identified in a study of cytomegalovirus exposure and HLA in healthy donors (dated by TCRdb to the late 2010s). About the full investigation: The 550 to 750 repertoires of the first cohort and the 120 validation repertoires were produced on the same platform, according to a later analysis. The study was designed to test whether signatures of past pathogen exposure could be identified by cataloging public T cell receptors. Along with the approximately 700-subject first cohort, a separate validation cohort of roughly 110 different subjects was used. High-throughput TCR immunosequencing, statistical association of individual TCRs with disease status, and machine learning were combined to predict cytomegalovirus infection status. Overall study outcomes, separate from this receptor: A later analysis had no HLA typing for the validation cohort, so co-occurrence there was scored across all 130 or so repertoires. In vitro tests confirmed that three of the cytomegalovirus-associated TCR beta chains recognize cytomegalovirus antigens. A later analysis found that TCRs clustered in the first cohort also tended to co-occur in the 120 validation repertoires, with more than 90% of cluster scores above 0. Most TCR sequences were observed very rarely across donors, whereas some public TCRs were present in many individuals. In the study, approximately 160 TCR beta chains were listed as associated with cytomegalovirus. The classifier was reported to diagnose cytomegalovirus status with high specificity and sensitivity in both the original cohort and the validation cohort. The authors suggested that the approach could potentially be generalized to other disease states and immunological phenotypes.

Donors formed part of the validation cohort, which comprised 120 or so subjects and was distinct from the first cohort of several hundred subjects. This clone has a single count. Its recognized antigen is unknown. Per-base quality was not reported, and no clone a single base away is much larger than it. V is trimmed back by 4 bases and J by 6 bases, and the junction contains 3 bases that no gene match accounts for. The germline V gene supplies CDR1 SGHDT and CDR2 YYEEEE. The CDR3 runs 15 residues from the cysteine to the phenylalanine. Here the CDR3 DNA is all that survives: 45 bases in frame from base 1. Library preparation employed the immunoSEQ multiplex PCR assay. For the original study's pipeline: A statistical classification framework was built for diagnosing cytomegalovirus status from the catalog of TCR beta chain sequences. The source is immuneACCESS, and TCRdb retained only in-frame sequences with V and J called. Part of the clones is not carried over; for the studies checked, unresolved V genes explain less than half of this, and the remainder is unexplained. D and trimming come from the DNA, and the V and J calls and clone size come from that table. Counted in this sample were 150,000 to 200,000 clones; around four fifths of them appeared once. The top ten clones comprise over 2% of the sample.

Source material: PBMCs. The sequence came from a young man in good health and CMV-seropositive. The chain is assembled from TRBV5-6 and TRBJ2-3; TRBD2 fits 15 bases in the junction. The DNA sequence reads TGTGCCAGCAGCCCCGGGACTAGCGGGGGGGATACGCAGTATTTT. This codes for CASSPGTSGGDTQYF.